This TCR beta chain derives from a study of T cells in tuberculosis. Study findings and constraints: Some low-affinity tetramer-binding T cells may be absent from this sample.

TCR-alpha and TCR-beta chains were sequenced unpaired. Some clones are missing from TCRdb's copy, which holds only in-frame ones; the method was immunoSEQ multiplex PCR. This table has 70,000 to 95,000 clones, roughly 93% appearing once. The CDR3 runs 17 residues. Per germline, CDR1 SGHVS and CDR2 FNYEAQ. V was pared by 5 bases and J by 0 bases, with 18 bases between. Thawed, overnight-rested PBMC were stained with GMM-loaded CD1B tetramer, viability dye and anti-CD3, then sorted. C32 glucose monomycolate from Rhodococcus equi was loaded onto the CD1B tetramers. Before cryopreservation, the sorted PBMC lost their CD14-expressing monocytes. Each donor contributed some 100,000 sorted tetramer-negative cells.

Sequencing was carried out using CD1b-GMM tetramer-negative cells sorted from PBMCs. The receptor's source is an adult woman with latent tuberculosis. V is TRBV7-6 and J is TRBJ2-3; tentative D call: TRBD1 (6 bases). CDR3 in DNA: TGTGCCAGCAGCCCGAGACGAACAGGGCTGAGCACAGATACGCAGTATTTT. This encodes CASSPRRTGLSTDTQYF. The whole variable domain, remainder taken from reference TRBV7-6 and TRBJ2-3, is GAGVSQSPRYKVTKRGQDVALRCDPISGHVSLYWYRQALGQGPEFLTYFNYEAQQDKSGLPNDRFSAERPEGSISTLTIQRTEQRDSAMYRCASSPRRTGLSTDTQYFGPGTRLTVL.